These 18 T cell receptor beta chains originate from one sample sequenced in a study of blood T cell repertoires in COVID-19. The table came from immunoSEQ multiplex PCR; TCRdb's copy has only in-frame clones and leaves some out. Among roughly 120,000 clones listed, 85% were seen once. The specimen sequenced was peripheral blood. Source of these receptors: a woman in her sixties with COVID-19, enrolled during active disease.

This chain joins TRBV7-6 and TRBJ2-3; weak D call: TRBD1 (6 bases). The germline V gene encodes CDR1 SGHVS and CDR2 FNYEAQ. This CDR3 has 19 residues. Trimming pared 0 bases from V and 2 bases from J, leaving 21 bases between. This CDR3 is CASSLAIGWQGRITDTQYF. In DNA form, the CDR3 reads TGTGCCAGCAGCTTAGCAATCGGCTGGCAGGGGCGAATCACAGATACGCAGTATTTT.

The chain carries TRBV9 and TRBJ1-1; no definite D call. Germline V gives CDR1 SGDLS, CDR2 YYNGEE. V lost 0 bases to trimming and J lost 7 bases, with 16 bases between them. This CDR3 has 15 amino acids. CDR3 nucleotides: TGTGCCAGCAGCGTAGTAGGTGGGCCTAACGGTGAAGCTTTCTTT. This gives the protein CASSVVGGPNGEAFF. Together with reference TRBV9 and TRBJ1-1, the CDR3 gives the full variable domain: DSGVTQTPKHLITATGQRVTLRCSPRSGDLSVYWYQQSLDQGLQFLIQYYNGEERAKGNILERFSAQQFPDLHSELNLSSLELGDSALYFCASSVVGGPNGEAFFGQGTRLTVV.

The chain recombines TRBV6-6 with TRBJ1-2, with D perhaps TRBD1 (6 bases). V gave up 6 bases and J gave up 4 bases, with 15 bases separating them. From germline, CDR1 is MNHNY and CDR2 SVGAGI (reference sequence). The CDR3 length is 14 residues. The CDR3 coding sequence is TGTGCCAGCAGCTTCCCGGGACAAATCTATGGCTACACCTTC. It specifies CASSFPGQIYGYTF.

This clone was counted a single time. The V gene is TRBV6-5, the J gene TRBJ2-3, with 10 bases that match TRBD2. Germline V gene sequence: CDR1 MNHEY, CDR2 SVGAGI. This CDR3 has 15 amino acids. The J segment lost 5 bases and the V segment lost 3 bases, leaving 5 bases of the junction unmatched. CDR3 in DNA: TGTGCCAGCAGTTATATAGGACTAGCGGAAGATACGCAGTATTTT. Translating gives CASSYIGLAEDTQYF.

The chain employs TRBV27 and TRBJ2-7; 8 nucleotides agree with TRBD1. There are 16 residues in the CDR3. Looked up from germline, CDR1 is MNHEY and CDR2 is SMNVEV (reference sequence). V shed 2 bases, J shed 3 bases, and the junction held 9 bases outside the gene matches. This CDR3 reads CASSLRRTGSNYEQYF. CDR3 coding DNA: TGTGCCAGCAGTTTACGTCGGACAGGGTCAAACTACGAGCAGTACTTC.

CDR3 amino acids: CASSEGGGQEGYEQYF. CDR3 nucleotide sequence: TGTGCCAGCAGTGAAGGGGGGGGACAGGAGGGATACGAGCAGTACTTC. The chain uses TRBV2 and TRBJ2-7, with TRBD1 as a possible D gene (8 bases). V lost 1 base and J lost 4, with 17 bases in between. CDR3 length: 16 amino acids. The germline V gene encodes CDR1 SNHLY and CDR2 FYNNEI.

The genes are TRBV28 and TRBJ2-7; a possible D gene is TRBD2 (5 bases). The CDR3 contains 13 residues. Per germline, CDR1 MDHEN and CDR2 SYDVKM. V was clipped by 3 bases and J by 3 bases, with 9 bases between them. CDR3 sequence (DNA): TGTGCCAGCAGTTTTGAGGGATTCTACGAGCAGTACTTC. Its protein is CASSFEGFYEQYF.

The chain is built from TRBV6-6 and TRBJ2-7; 13 bases align to TRBD2. Unmatched junction bases numbered 8, after V lost 6 bases and J lost 0 bases. Germline V CDR1 and CDR2: MNHNY, SVGAGI (reference sequence). The CDR3 length is 17 residues. The CDR3 reads CASSRLAGGLSSYEQYF. Written as DNA, the CDR3 is TGTGCCAGCAGCCGACTAGCGGGGGGCCTCAGCTCCTACGAGCAGTACTTC.

This clone has more than one count but fewer than ten. The chain is built from TRBV10-3 and TRBJ2-7, with 9 bases aligning to TRBD1. Germline CDR1 is ENHRY and CDR2 is SYGVKD. The CDR3 length is 12 residues. V lost 6 bases to trimming and J lost 4 bases; unmatched junction nucleotides: 1. The CDR3 nucleotides read TGTGCCATCAGAGGGACAGGGTACGAGCAGTACTTC. Translated: CAIRGTGYEQYF.

This chain links TRBV2 with TRBJ1-2; 8 nucleotides align to TRBD1. CDR1 is SNHLY and CDR2 is FYNNEI in the germline V gene. The CDR3 consists of 16 residues. V gave up 0 bases and J gave up 7 bases; unmatched junction bases: 10. CDR3 amino acids: CASSEAGPTGVAGYTF. CDR3 DNA: TGTGCCAGCAGTGAAGCGGGACCGACAGGGGTCGCTGGCTACACCTTC. Variable domain in full (rest from reference TRBV2 and TRBJ1-2): EPEVTQTPSHQVTQMGQEVILRCVPISNHLYFYWYRQILGQKVEFLVSFYNNEISEKSEIFDDQFSVERPDGSNFTLKIRSTKLEDSAMYFCASSEAGPTGVAGYTFGSGTRLTVV.

The chain employs TRBV18 and TRBJ1-6; D is possibly TRBD1 (6 bases). This CDR3 contains 14 residues. Looked up from germline, CDR1 is KGHSH and CDR2 is LQKENI. Trimming pared 3 bases from V and 8 bases from J, leaving 11 bases between. CDR3 sequence reads: CASSPGQRDSPLHF. DNA for the CDR3: TGTGCCAGCTCACCCGGACAGAGGGATTCACCCCTCCACTTT.

CDR3 in DNA: TGTGCCAGTAGCGTGGGGGGGTTTCGCTACAATGAGCAGTTCTTC. This encodes CASSVGGFRYNEQFF. The rearrangement uses TRBV19 and TRBJ2-1, with 7 nucleotides matching TRBD2. The length of the CDR3 is 15 residues. From germline, CDR1 is LNHDA and CDR2 SQIVND (reference sequence). V lost 6 bases to trimming and J lost 3 bases; unmatched junction nucleotides: 8.

V is TRBV5-4 and J is TRBJ1-3; 8 nucleotides align to TRBD1. V shed 4 bases and J 0 bases; nucleotides not matched to a gene: 6. The CDR3 sequence is 16 residues long. CDR1 is SGHNT, CDR2 YYREEE, per germline (reference sequence). CDR3 sequence: CASSNGTGSSGNTIYF. CDR3 nucleotides: TGTGCCAGCAGCAATGGGACAGGAAGCTCTGGAAACACCATATATTTT.

J is TRBJ1-4 and V is TRBV18, with TRBD1 matching 7 bases. The CDR3 runs 15 residues. V shed 0 bases and J 7 bases; nucleotides not matched to a gene: 5. Per germline, CDR1 KGHSH and CDR2 LQKENI. The CDR3 DNA is TGTGCCAGCTCACCACCAACAGGGGCGGGTGAAAAACTGTTTTTT. Translated, it gives CASSPPTGAGEKLFF.

V usage is TRBV5-1 and J usage is TRBJ1-2; D is ambiguous. The V gene's germline CDR1 is SGHRS and CDR2 YFSETQ. Trimming removed 4 bases from V and 0 bases from J, with 13 bases in between. The CDR3 is made up of 15 amino acids. Here the CDR3 reads CASSLSRPANYGYTF. CDR3 DNA sequence: TGCGCCAGCAGCCTCTCCCGTCCTGCTAACTATGGCTACACCTTC.

This chain joins TRBV9 and TRBJ2-2; 9 nucleotides agree with TRBD2. The CDR3 length is 16 residues. Trimming at V came to 4 bases and at J to 6 bases, leaving 10 bases not matched to a gene. Germline values: CDR1 SGDLS, CDR2 YYNGEE. The CDR3 loop reads CASSPSGGPGPGELFF. The CDR3 bases are TGTGCCAGCAGCCCCAGCGGGGGGCCAGGTCCCGGGGAGCTGTTTTTT.

The chain combines TRBV14 with TRBJ2-7, with D perhaps TRBD1 (5 bases). Trimming stripped 0 bases from V and 6 bases from J, with 9 bases between. The CDR3 sequence is 13 residues long. Germline V lookup: CDR1 SGHDN, CDR2 FVKESK. The chain's CDR3 is CASSQDRQGEQYF. The CDR3 DNA reads TGTGCCAGCAGCCAAGATCGCCAGGGCGAGCAGTACTTC.

This clone has more than one count but fewer than ten. This chain links TRBV5-8 with TRBJ1-5; D not resolved. The CDR3 has 14 amino acids. Per germline, CDR1 SGHTS and CDR2 YDEGEE. Trimming stripped 4 bases from V and 6 bases from J, with 14 bases between. Here the CDR3 reads CASSGDAGFQPQHF. CDR3 nucleotides: TGTGCCAGCAGCGGTGACGCGGGTTTTCAGCCCCAGCATTTT.